The 18 T cell receptor beta chains presented below share a single source sample, sequenced in a study of early T cells in non-severe SARS-CoV-2 infection. TCRdb re-called the 5' RACE reads with MiXCR, one entry per CDR3 protein. In the table there are around 56,000 distinct CDR3 sequences, around 8.3% of which are singletons. The sequenced sample was whole blood, obtained at baseline. The receptors originated from an adult who was a healthcare worker with PCR-confirmed SARS-CoV-2 infection or an uninfected control (not recorded which).

Worth noting for this clonotype: This may be a read error: a much more frequent sequence differs by one nucleotide. This rearrangement joins TRBV7-9 to TRBJ2-7; D possibly matches TRBD1 or TRBD2 (5 bases each). CDR1 and CDR2 (germline): SEHNR, FQNEAQ (reference sequence). The CDR3 extends over 14 amino acids. The V gene lost 4 bases and the J gene lost 2 bases, with 12 bases spanning the gap. The CDR3, as DNA: TGTGCCAGCAGCTCAGGGACGGGGACCTACGAGCAGTACTTC. As protein: CASSSGTGTYEQYF.

Only a few counts were recorded for this clonotype. The chain employs TRBV18 and TRBJ2-3; 11 bases are shared with TRBD2. Germline V lookup: CDR1 KGHSH, CDR2 LQKENI. This CDR3 has 16 amino acids. The V and J ends lost 2 bases and 1 base, in that order; junction bases with no gene match: 2. CDR3 nucleotides: TGTGCCAGCTCACCAAGGGGACTAGCGGGCACAGATACGCAGTATTTT. Its translation: CASSPRGLAGTDTQYF.

This clonotype was observed at least ten times. V gene TRBV11-2 combines with J gene TRBJ2-3, with D possibly matching TRBD2 (6 bases). CDR3 length: 14 amino acids. Germline CDR1 SGHAT, CDR2 FQNNGV. V lost 5 bases and J lost 6, with 15 bases in between. CDR3 in DNA: TGTGCCAGCAGCCCTTGGAGGGTAGTGGATACGCAGTATTTT. Amino acids: CASSPWRVVDTQYF.

This clonotype has only a few counts. This chain links TRBV4-1 with TRBJ2-3; D unresolved. The CDR3 covers 13 residues. Germline V lookup: CDR1 MGHRA, CDR2 YSYEKL. V lost 0 bases to trimming and J lost 6 bases, with 7 bases between them. The CDR3: CASSQETRDTQYF. Written as DNA, the CDR3 is TGCGCCAGCAGCCAAGAGACAAGGGATACGCAGTATTTT.

This chain joins TRBV13 and TRBJ2-4; tentative D call: TRBD1 (6 bases). There are 15 residues in the CDR3. V lost 0 bases to trimming and J lost 7 bases, with 13 bases between them. CDR1 PRHDT and CDR2 FYEKMQ come from the germline V gene (reference sequence). The CDR3 reads CASSLGQGVRNIQYF. Written as DNA, the CDR3 is TGTGCCAGCAGCTTAGGACAGGGTGTTAGGAACATTCAGTACTTC.

V usage is TRBV6-5 and J usage is TRBJ1-1; D possibly corresponds to TRBD1 (5 bases). Per the germline V gene, CDR1 is MNHEY and CDR2 is SVGAGI. V was pared by 2 bases and J by 7 bases, with 20 bases between. The CDR3 consists of 16 residues. The chain's CDR3 is CASSYMWGDTEDEAFF. Written as DNA, the CDR3 is TGTGCCAGCAGTTACATGTGGGGCGACACGGAAGATGAAGCTTTCTTT.

This clonotype was counted only a few times. This sequence joins TRBV4-1 and TRBJ2-5; tentatively, D is TRBD2 (5 bases). Germline CDR1 MGHRA, CDR2 YSYEKL. The CDR3 has 15 amino acids. The germline V and J ends were trimmed by 1 base and 1 base, with 10 bases remaining between them. CDR3 in amino acids: CASSQVGLTQETQYF. The CDR3 bases are TGCGCCAGCAGCCAAGTTGGACTCACCCAAGAGACCCAGTACTTC.

This chain joins TRBV29-1 and TRBJ2-2; 7 bases match TRBD1. There are 14 residues in the CDR3. Germline V lookup: CDR1 SQVTM, CDR2 ANQGSEA. With 7 bases clipped from V and 5 bases from J, the junction kept 10 bases outside the gene matches. The CDR3 DNA sequence: TGCAGCGGGTACCTAGGGGGCCGGACCGGGGAGCTGTTTTTT. Residues: CSGYLGGRTGELFF.

This clonotype was counted between two and nine times. The chain couples TRBV20-1 to TRBJ2-7; either TRBD1 or TRBD2 may fit D (5 bases each). This CDR3 has 13 amino acids. V was trimmed by 6 bases and J by 5 bases, leaving 17 bases between them. Germline V gene sequence: CDR1 DFQATT, CDR2 SNEGSKA (reference sequence). CDR3 protein: CSATLGTGDEQYF. The CDR3 bases are TGCAGTGCCACCCTCGGGACCGGGGACGAGCAGTACTTC.

This clonotype was recorded many times. The chain carries TRBV20-1 and TRBJ2-3; no firm D call. Germline-derived CDR1 and CDR2 are DFQATT and SNEGSKA (reference sequence). Trimming took 3 bases from V and 6 from J, leaving 13 bases between them. The CDR3 runs to 13 residues. The CDR3 sequence is CSARTALSDTQYF. The CDR3 DNA sequence: TGCAGTGCTAGGACCGCTTTATCCGATACGCAGTATTTT.

The table lists this clonotype with a few counts. This chain connects TRBV7-9 to TRBJ2-1; D is unclear. This CDR3 is 13 amino acids long. V lost 4 bases and J lost 2, with 6 bases in between. Germline V CDR1 and CDR2: SEHNR, FQNEAQ (reference sequence). As DNA, the CDR3 is TGTGCCAGCAGCTCGGCAGCCTACAATGAGCAGTTCTTC. Amino acid sequence: CASSSAAYNEQFF.

This clonotype was counted a few times. J is TRBJ1-2 and V is TRBV4-3, with 9 positions matching TRBD1. Germline V gives CDR1 LGHNA, CDR2 YSLEER. After removal of 0 bases from V and 5 bases from J, the junction contained 13 bases not matched to a gene. The CDR3 consists of 18 residues. CDR3 sequence: CASSQDLGTGPAIYGYTF. DNA for the CDR3: TGCGCCAGCAGCCAAGATTTGGGGACAGGGCCCGCTATTTATGGCTACACCTTC.

This clonotype was seen more than once but under ten times. The V and J genes are TRBV20-1 and TRBJ2-2, with TRBD1 matching over 7 bases. The CDR3 consists of 14 residues. Trimming cost V 3 bases and J 5 bases; bases outside gene matches: 6. Germline V CDR1 and CDR2: DFQATT, SNEGSKA (reference sequence). The CDR3 protein is CSASDRVKTGELFF. In DNA form, the CDR3 reads TGCAGTGCTAGCGACAGGGTGAAAACCGGGGAGCTGTTTTTT.

The CDR3 here is CASSLGRLPQETQYF. CDR3 in DNA: TGTGCCAGCAGCTTAGGACGACTACCGCAAGAGACCCAGTACTTC. V gene TRBV7-9 combines with J gene TRBJ2-5; D might be TRBD2 (5 bases). The CDR3 length is 15 residues. CDR1 is SEHNR and CDR2 is FQNEAQ in the germline V gene (reference sequence). V was trimmed by 1 base and J by 2 bases, leaving 11 bases between them.

The J gene is TRBJ2-6, the V gene TRBV10-3; unclear D gene. The CDR3 is made up of 16 amino acids. Germline loops: CDR1 ENHRY, CDR2 SYGVKD. V lost 4 bases to trimming and J lost 2 bases, with 12 bases between them. DNA of the CDR3: TGTGCCATCAGTGGCACATCAAGGGCTGGGGCCAACGTCCTGACTTTC. Protein product: CAISGTSRAGANVLTF.

This clonotype was seen at least ten times. The chain links TRBV12-3 or TRBV12-4 to TRBJ1-2, with a tentative D call TRBD1 (6 bases). The V and J ends lost 6 bases and 6 bases respectively, with 26 bases between them. This CDR3 contains 17 residues. The CDR3 DNA reads TGTGCCAGCAGAAAGAGGGGGATTGGGGCCAAATGGCATGGCTACACCTTC. It specifies CASRKRGIGAKWHGYTF.

The chain couples TRBV7-9 to TRBJ1-1, with no clear D. The germline gives CDR1 SEHNR, CDR2 FQNEAQ (reference sequence). Trimming took off 5 bases at V and 1 base at J, with 11 bases between the two ends. CDR3 length: 14 amino acids. The CDR3 DNA sequence: TGTGCCAGCAGCCCCGCTCTAGGGAACACTGAAGCTTTCTTT. This codes for CASSPALGNTEAFF.

This clonotype came up many times. V and J are TRBV27 and TRBJ2-7; the match to TRBD2 covers 10 bases. Germline trimming cut 9 bases from V and 7 bases from J; bases unmatched to any gene: 12. The CDR3 totals 14 residues. Germline V lookup: CDR1 MNHEY, CDR2 SMNVEV (reference sequence). CDR3 sequence: CASARTSGRREQYF. The CDR3 DNA sequence: TGTGCCAGTGCAAGGACTAGCGGCCGACGTGAGCAGTACTTC.